This TCR beta chain emerged from a study of T cells in Graves' hyperthyroidism and ophthalmopathy. The ends were cut back, 5 bases at V and 3 bases at J, with 10 bases in the middle. The CDR3 has 14 residues. The germline gives CDR1 SGHTA, CDR2 FQGNSA. Regions amplified from RNA transcripts were the TCR beta CDR3 regions. The HTBI set primed first-round TCR CDR3 RT-PCR. TCRdb called the multiplex PCR reads again in MiXCR, with one record for every CDR3 protein. This sample has 340,000 or so distinct CDR3 sequences, with roughly 15% found just once. This receptor was identified in a man aged 25-45 years with Graves' hyperthyroidism. The chain uses TRBV7-2 and TRBJ2-2; perhaps TRBD1 as D (5 bases). Sequenced: blood. The CDR3 protein is CASSGQGYTGELFF. The CDR3 DNA follows: TGTGCCAGCAGCGGGCAGGGATACACCGGGGAGCTGTTTTTT.